These T cell receptor beta chains were read from a single sample in a study of human T cells and chemical hapten exposure. TCRdb reprocessed the RACE reads with MiXCR, giving one entry per CDR3 protein. Among about 93,000 distinct CDR3 sequences listed, about 8.8% were seen once. Sequences were obtained from whole blood. The receptors come from a female donor in good health. Some clones in this sample may be carry-over from other donors' samples. CDR3s include the opening cysteine and the closing phenylalanine or tryptophan.

J gene: TRBJ1-1
V gene: TRBV6-1
CDR3 protein: CASSGQGNTEAFF

J gene: TRBJ1-2
V gene: TRBV28
CDR3 protein: CASSYGRGGNYGYTF

J gene: TRBJ2-2
V gene: TRBV13
CDR3 protein: CASSTGQHTGELFF

J gene: TRBJ1-4
V gene: TRBV4-2
CDR3 protein: CASSQDIGTGYEKLFF

J gene: TRBJ1-1
V gene: TRBV14
CDR3 protein: CSSSRTGRTEAFF

J gene: TRBJ2-1
V gene: TRBV14
CDR3 protein: CASSQEQKAFGEQFF

J gene: TRBJ2-7
V gene: TRBV12-3/TRBV12-4
CDR3 protein: CASSLRGQGPYEQYF

J gene: TRBJ2-1
V gene: TRBV7-9
CDR3 protein: CVSSPSTSGNSYNEQFF

J gene: TRBJ1-2
V gene: TRBV28
CDR3 protein: CASGGTPYGYTF

J gene: TRBJ2-5
V gene: TRBV29-1
CDR3 protein: CSVAGLQGQETQYF

J gene: TRBJ2-7
V gene: TRBV19
CDR3 protein: CASSDRSFGTYEQYF

J gene: TRBJ2-7
V gene: TRBV20-1
CDR3 protein: CSARTPGQGHEQYF

J gene: TRBJ1-4
V gene: TRBV20-1
CDR3 protein: CSARDPDEKLFF

J gene: TRBJ2-7
V gene: TRBV28
CDR3 protein: CASSFLDSPSSYEQYF

J gene: TRBJ2-7
V gene: TRBV6-2/TRBV6-3
CDR3 protein: CASRGTPGRNEQYF

J gene: TRBJ1-3
V gene: TRBV5-1
CDR3 protein: CASSLGDAGESGNTIYF

J gene: TRBJ1-5
V gene: TRBV7-9
CDR3 protein: CASSPDGSNQPQHF